Listed here are 20 T cell receptor beta chains from one sample, sequenced in a study of cytomegalovirus exposure and HLA in healthy donors. In the PCR, 60 Vbeta and 13 Jbeta primers were used. The assay was immunoSEQ multiplex PCR, and TCRdb's table has in-frame clones only and misses some. Altogether around 100,000 clones are present, roughly 72% being singletons, with the ten largest covering roughly 4.2%. Input material: PBMCs. The origin of the receptors is a woman between 35 and 50 years old in good health and CMV-seropositive.

This chain links TRBV15 with TRBJ2-1, with 12 bases identical to TRBD2. This CDR3 contains 19 residues. The V segment lost 0 bases and the J segment 1 base; nucleotides outside the gene matches: 7. Germline V CDR1 and CDR2: LNHNV, YYDKDF (reference sequence). CDR3 sequence (DNA): TGTGCCACCAGCAGAGAACGCGTTGGGACTAGCGGGTCCTACAATGAGCAGTTCTTC. Translated: CATSRERVGTSGSYNEQFF.

The chain uses TRBV5-6 and TRBJ2-7; unclear D gene. This CDR3 contains 15 residues. V gave up 4 bases and J gave up 0 bases, with 14 bases separating them. The V gene's germline CDR1 is SGHDT and CDR2 YYEEEE. CDR3: CASSRSPRSSYEQYF. The CDR3 DNA follows: TGTGCCAGCAGCAGGAGCCCAAGGAGCTCCTACGAGCAGTACTTC. Combining the CDR3 with reference TRBV5-6 and TRBJ2-7 gives the whole variable domain DAGVTQSPTHLIKTRGQQVTLRCSPKSGHDTVSWYQQALGQGPQFIFQYYEEEERQRGNFPDRFSGHQFPNYSSELNVNALLLGDSALYLCASSRSPRSSYEQYFGPGTRLTVT.

V usage is TRBV10-2 and J usage is TRBJ2-1; D may be TRBD2 (6 bases). Trimming removed 7 bases from V and 2 bases from J, with 24 bases in between. The CDR3 has 18 residues. Germline values: CDR1 WSHSY, CDR2 SAAADI. CDR3 sequence (DNA): TGCGCCAGCACCCTCCTTCCACCGGCGGGGTCCGCCTACAATGAGCAGTTCTTC. Its protein is CASTLLPPAGSAYNEQFF.

The chain uses TRBV27 and TRBJ2-1; 14 bases fit TRBD2. Germline-derived CDR1 and CDR2 are MNHEY and SMNVEV (reference sequence). V gave up 7 bases and J gave up 6 bases; unmatched junction bases: 5. The CDR3 runs 15 residues. CDR3 nucleotide sequence: TGTGCCAGCACATCGGGACTAGCGGGAGTCAATGAGCAGTTCTTC. Translation: CASTSGLAGVNEQFF.

The V call is TRBV7-9, the J call TRBJ1-1, with 8 bases aligning to TRBD1. After removal of 5 bases from V and 1 base from J, the junction contained 9 bases not matched to a gene. The germline V gene has CDR1 SEHNR and CDR2 FQNEAQ (reference sequence). The CDR3 has 16 amino acids. CDR3 coding DNA: TGTGCCAGCAGCCCTGGTGGACAGGGCAAGAACACTGAAGCTTTCTTT. It codes for CASSPGGQGKNTEAFF.

This chain joins TRBV5-1 and TRBJ1-2, with D possibly TRBD1 on 5 matching bases. Germline assignment: CDR1 SGHRS and CDR2 YFSETQ. Deletions cut 2 bases from V and 1 base from J, with 12 bases between. The CDR3 runs to 15 residues. CDR3 sequence (DNA): TGCGCCAGCAGCTTTTTCCAGGGAAGTAACTATGGCTACACCTTC. Its translation: CASSFFQGSNYGYTF.

This clone was picked up one time. The rearrangement links TRBV29-1 to TRBJ1-2, with D perhaps TRBD1 (5 bases). This CDR3 has 13 residues. Germline V gives CDR1 SQVTM, CDR2 ANQGSEA. Deletions cut 3 bases from V and 4 bases from J, with 12 bases between. The CDR3 reads CSVDGQGPYGYTF. CDR3 in DNA: TGCAGCGTTGACGGGCAGGGTCCCTATGGCTACACCTTC.

The J gene is TRBJ2-3, the V gene TRBV7-2; a possible D gene is TRBD1 (6 bases). Trimming removed 6 bases at V and 5 bases at J, with 9 bases between. The CDR3 has 12 amino acids. Germline CDR1 reads SGHTA; CDR2 reads FQGNSA. CDR3 amino acids: CASRIRGDTQYF. In DNA, the CDR3 is TGTGCCAGCAGGATCAGGGGAGATACGCAGTATTTT.

This clone appeared a few times. The chain joins TRBV19 to TRBJ2-7; D remains ambiguous. V was shortened by 0 bases and J by 0 bases, with 12 bases between the two germline ends. The CDR3 sequence is 16 residues long. In germline, CDR1 is LNHDA, CDR2 SQIVND (reference sequence). DNA of the CDR3: TGTGCCAGTAGTATAGATTTCGGAGACCGCTCCTACGAGCAGTACTTC. It translates to CASSIDFGDRSYEQYF.

In its sample, this clone was seen once. The gene calls are TRBV5-1 and TRBJ1-1; D might be TRBD1 (6 bases). The CDR3 contains 14 residues. The germline CDR1 and CDR2 sequences are SGHRS and YFSETQ. V was clipped by 2 bases and J by 1 base, with 9 bases between them. CDR3 coding DNA: TGCGCCAGCAGCTTAAGAGGGGGGAACACTGAAGCTTTCTTT. This encodes CASSLRGGNTEAFF.

The genes are TRBV4-3 and TRBJ1-1; 9 nucleotides match TRBD1. Germline values: CDR1 LGHNA, CDR2 YSLEER. This CDR3 region has 15 residues. Losses at the gene ends were 4 bases for V and 5 bases for J; bases not matched to a gene: 8. The CDR3 region has the DNA TGCGCCAGCAGCCCGAAGAACAGGGGGCTTACTGAAGCTTTCTTT. Amino acid sequence: CASSPKNRGLTEAFF.

The chain joins TRBV5-1 to TRBJ1-1; D might be TRBD1 (5 bases). The ends were cut back, 1 base at V and 1 base at J, with 14 bases in the middle. The CDR3 runs to 16 residues. Per the germline V gene, CDR1 is SGHRS and CDR2 is YFSETQ. The CDR3 DNA reads as TGCGCCAGCAGCTTGTTAGGAGGGGCGGGGAACACTGAAGCTTTCTTT. Translating gives CASSLLGGAGNTEAFF. The complete variable domain, with remaining parts taken from reference TRBV5-1 and TRBJ1-1, reads KAGVTQTPRYLIKTRGQQVTLSCSPISGHRSVSWYQQTPGQGLQFLFEYFSETQRNKGNFPGRFSGRQFSNSRSEMNVSTLELGDSALYLCASSLLGGAGNTEAFFGQGTRLTVV.

The genes are TRBV19 and TRBJ1-1; possible D gene TRBD1, 5 bases. The CDR3 totals 13 residues. Per germline, CDR1 LNHDA and CDR2 SQIVND (reference sequence). V was pared by 4 bases and J by 5 bases, with 11 bases between. The CDR3 DNA follows: TGTGCCAGTAGTACCTCAGGGTTTACTGAAGCTTTCTTT. This sequence encodes CASSTSGFTEAFF.

This clone occurred a few times. The chain carries TRBV2 and TRBJ2-3; weak D call: TRBD1 (6 bases). Trimming took 4 bases from V and 4 from J, leaving 12 bases between them. CDR1 is SNHLY and CDR2 is FYNNEI in the germline V gene. This CDR3 spans 14 amino acids. The CDR3 loop reads CASSVTGQADTQYF. Here the CDR3 DNA reads TGTGCCAGCAGTGTGACAGGCCAAGCAGATACGCAGTATTTT. The variable domain in full, with the rest retrieved from reference TRBV2 and TRBJ2-3, is EPEVTQTPSHQVTQMGQEVILRCVPISNHLYFYWYRQILGQKVEFLVSFYNNEISEKSEIFDDQFSVERPDGSNFTLKIRSTKLEDSAMYFCASSVTGQADTQYFGPGTRLTVL.

The chain joins TRBV19 to TRBJ2-1, with 7 bases that match TRBD2. The trim removed 8 bases at V and 5 bases at J, leaving 12 bases unmatched. In germline, CDR1 is LNHDA, CDR2 SQIVND (reference sequence). This CDR3 region has 15 residues. CDR3 in amino acids: CASSASGFRNNEQFF. The CDR3 DNA is TGTGCCAGTTCAGCTAGCGGTTTTAGGAACAATGAGCAGTTCTTC. Together with reference TRBV19 and TRBJ2-1, the CDR3 gives the full variable domain: DGGITQSPKYLFRKEGQNVTLSCEQNLNHDAMYWYRQDPGQGLRLIYYSQIVNDFQKGDIAEGYSVSREKKESFPLTVTSAQKNPTAFYLCASSASGFRNNEQFFGPGTRLTVL.

The rearrangement joins TRBV11-1 to TRBJ2-3, with 9 bases matching TRBD2. The length of the CDR3 is 16 residues. The germline CDR1 and CDR2 sequences are SGHAT and FQDESV (reference sequence). V gave up 5 bases and J gave up 1 base; unmatched junction bases: 7. The CDR3 loop is CASSPILAGRTDTQYF. The CDR3 region has the DNA TGTGCCAGCAGCCCAATACTAGCGGGCCGCACAGATACGCAGTATTTT.

J is TRBJ2-1 and V is TRBV25-1; 10 nucleotides match TRBD2. The trim removed 4 bases at V and 7 bases at J, leaving 10 bases unmatched. The CDR3 sequence is 16 residues long. Germline V gene lookup returns CDR1 MGHDK and CDR2 SYGVNS. Here the CDR3 DNA reads TGTGCCAGCAGTGGTCCTAAAGCGGGGGGGCGTAATGAGCAGTTCTTC. Its protein is CASSGPKAGGRNEQFF.

The rearrangement uses TRBV29-1 and TRBJ1-1; D is unclear. CDR1 and CDR2 from the germline V gene are SQVTM and ANQGSEA. The CDR3 spans 13 residues. V was pared by 4 bases and J by 0 bases, with 9 bases between. In nucleotides, the CDR3 is TGCAGCGTTGGAGGGAGCATGAACACTGAAGCTTTCTTT. Translating gives CSVGGSMNTEAFF.

The V call is TRBV7-2, the J call TRBJ1-6, with a tentative D call TRBD1 (6 bases). Germline CDR1 and CDR2: SGHTA and FQGNSA. V was shortened by 1 base and J by 7 bases, with 11 bases between the two germline ends. CDR3 length: 15 residues. In nucleotides, the CDR3 is TGTGCCAGCAGCTTAGGGACAGTCGGGAATTCACCCCTCCACTTT. This sequence encodes CASSLGTVGNSPLHF.

J is TRBJ2-3 and V is TRBV10-3; 8 positions match TRBD2. This CDR3 contains 15 residues. From germline, CDR1 is ENHRY and CDR2 SYGVKD. J lost 5 bases, V lost 5 bases, and 9 bases had no gene match. The CDR3 loop reads CAISPRLAGGDTQYF. The DNA for the CDR3 is TGTGCCATCAGTCCCCGGCTAGCGGGTGGAGATACGCAGTATTTT.